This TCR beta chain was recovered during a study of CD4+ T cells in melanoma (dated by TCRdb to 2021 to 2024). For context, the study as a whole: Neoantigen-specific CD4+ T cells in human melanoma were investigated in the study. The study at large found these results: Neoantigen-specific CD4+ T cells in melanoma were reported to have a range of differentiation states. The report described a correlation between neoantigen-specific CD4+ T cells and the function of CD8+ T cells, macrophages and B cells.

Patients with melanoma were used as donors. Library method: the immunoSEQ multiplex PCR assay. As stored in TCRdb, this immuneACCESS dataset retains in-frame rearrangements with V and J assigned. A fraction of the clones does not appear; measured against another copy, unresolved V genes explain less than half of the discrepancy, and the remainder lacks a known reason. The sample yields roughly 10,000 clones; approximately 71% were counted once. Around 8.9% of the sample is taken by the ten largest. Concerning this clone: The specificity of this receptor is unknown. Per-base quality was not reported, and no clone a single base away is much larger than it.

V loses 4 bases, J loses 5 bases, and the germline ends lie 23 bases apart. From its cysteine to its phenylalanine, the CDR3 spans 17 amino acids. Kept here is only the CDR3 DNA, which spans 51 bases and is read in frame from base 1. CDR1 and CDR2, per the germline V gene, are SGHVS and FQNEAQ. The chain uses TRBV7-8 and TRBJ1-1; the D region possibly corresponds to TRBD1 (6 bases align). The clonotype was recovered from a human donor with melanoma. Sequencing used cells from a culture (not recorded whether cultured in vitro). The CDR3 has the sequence CASSSRLPGGRGTEAFF. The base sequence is TGTGCCAGCAGCTCCCGACTCCCGGGGGGGAGGGGGACTGAAGCTTTCTTT.